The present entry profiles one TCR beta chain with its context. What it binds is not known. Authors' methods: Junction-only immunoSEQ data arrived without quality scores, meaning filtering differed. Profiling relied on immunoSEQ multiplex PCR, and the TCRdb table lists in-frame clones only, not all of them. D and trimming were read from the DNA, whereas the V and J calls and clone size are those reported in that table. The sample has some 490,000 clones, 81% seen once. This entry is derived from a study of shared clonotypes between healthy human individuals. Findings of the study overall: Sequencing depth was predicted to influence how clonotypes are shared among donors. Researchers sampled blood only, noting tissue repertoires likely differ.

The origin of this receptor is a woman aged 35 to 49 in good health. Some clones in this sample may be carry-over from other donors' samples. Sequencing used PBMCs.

CDR3 sequence reads: CASSIMVGTAGEQYF. CDR3 DNA sequence: TGTGCCAGTAGTATTATGGTGGGGACAGCGGGCGAGCAGTACTTC. J is TRBJ2-7 and V is TRBV19, with TRBD1 as a possible D gene (7 bases). The germline V and J ends were trimmed by 3 bases and 6 bases, with 18 bases remaining between them. CDR3 size: 15 residues. The germline V gene encodes CDR1 LNHDA and CDR2 SQIVND (reference sequence). Together with reference TRBV19 and TRBJ2-7, the CDR3 gives the full variable domain: DGGITQSPKYLFRKEGQNVTLSCEQNLNHDAMYWYRQDPGQGLRLIYYSQIVNDFQKGDIAEGYSVSREKKESFPLTVTSAQKNPTAFYLCASSIMVGTAGEQYFGPGTRLTVT.